A single sample gave rise to the 29 T cell receptor beta chains below, sequenced in a study of T cells in Graves' hyperthyroidism and ophthalmopathy. RNA transcripts yielded amplified TCR beta CDR3 regions. The HTBI primer set was used in a first-round RT-PCR of the TCR CDR3. One entry per CDR3 protein, called by TCRdb with MiXCR from the multiplex PCR reads. The data show 400,000 to 500,000 distinct CDR3 sequences, around 13% seen once. Input material: blood. These receptors originate from a woman younger than 30 with Graves' hyperthyroidism.

The table lists this clonotype with a few counts. The chain joins TRBV5-6 to TRBJ1-1, with D uncertain. The V and J ends lost 4 bases and 11 bases respectively, with 15 bases between them. Germline V gene sequence: CDR1 SGHDT, CDR2 YYEEEE. This CDR3 has 12 residues. The CDR3 here is CASSLNGPDAFF. The CDR3 DNA reads TGTGCCAGCAGCCTTAACGGGCCGGATGCTTTCTTT.

Only a few counts were recorded for this clonotype. The J gene is TRBJ2-7, the V gene TRBV5-4, with 14 bases matching TRBD2. J lost 4 bases, V lost 3 bases, and 9 bases had no gene match. This CDR3 contains 17 residues. CDR1 SGHNT and CDR2 YYREEE come from the germline V gene (reference sequence). The CDR3 here is CASSSGTSGSNRYEQYF. As DNA, the CDR3 is TGTGCCAGCAGCTCCGGGACTAGCGGGAGCAACAGGTACGAGCAGTACTTC.

The sample holds many counts of this clonotype. The rearrangement links TRBV28 to TRBJ1-1, with D uncertain. The CDR3 has 10 amino acids. The germline V and J ends were trimmed by 8 bases and 7 bases, with 8 bases remaining between them. Germline-derived CDR1 and CDR2 are MDHEN and SYDVKM. CDR3 sequence (DNA): TGTGCCAGCGGCGACGGTGAAGCTTTCTTT. It codes for CASGDGEAFF.

This clonotype was recorded a few times. The genes are TRBV4-2 and TRBJ1-1, with 10 bases matching TRBD1. V gave up 0 bases and J gave up 1 base; unmatched junction bases: 2. There are 16 residues in the CDR3. Germline CDR1 LGHNA, CDR2 YNFKEQ. The CDR3 loop is CASSQDRDRGNTEAFF. In DNA form, the CDR3 reads TGTGCCAGCAGCCAAGATAGGGACAGGGGGAACACTGAAGCTTTCTTT.

This clonotype was observed at least ten times. The rearrangement uses TRBV11-2 and TRBJ2-3; D might be TRBD1 (6 bases). This CDR3 contains 16 residues. The V end lost 3 bases, the J end lost 0 bases, and 13 bases lay between the germline ends. CDR1 and CDR2 from the germline V gene are SGHAT and FQNNGV. CDR3 region: CASSFSFDRSTDTQYF. CDR3 nucleotide sequence: TGTGCCAGCAGCTTCTCTTTTGACAGGAGCACAGATACGCAGTATTTT.

This clonotype turned up a few times. This sequence joins TRBV7-3 and TRBJ1-2; the D is unclear. Germline-derived CDR1 and CDR2 are SGHTA and FQGTGA. The ends were cut back, 1 base at V and 7 bases at J, with 10 bases in the middle. The CDR3 covers 13 residues. The CDR3 bases are TGTGCCAGCAGCTTAATGGCTGGCTCTGGCTACACCTTC. Translating gives CASSLMAGSGYTF.

The chain links TRBV6-1 to TRBJ2-6; a weak D match, TRBD1 (6 bases). CDR1 MNHNS and CDR2 SASEGT come from the germline V gene. The CDR3 covers 16 residues. The ends were cut back, 5 bases at V and 4 bases at J, with 15 bases in the middle. The CDR3 DNA reads as TGTGCCAGCAGTTACGTTTCAGGGGCAGGGGCCAACGTCCTGACTTTC. This translates into CASSYVSGAGANVLTF.

There are many counts of this clonotype. A junction end diverges from the germline sequence, so it may reflect a read error. CDR3 amino acids: CASTLWGDRASEAFF. CDR3 sequence (DNA): TGTGCCAGCACCTTATGGGGAGACAGGGCGTCTGAAGCTTTCTTT. The rearrangement links TRBV7-8 to TRBJ1-1; 7 nucleotides align to TRBD1. The CDR3 sequence is 15 residues long. CDR1 is SGHVS and CDR2 is FQNEAQ in the germline V gene.

About this clonotype itself: The junction differs from germline at one of its ends, possibly a read error. CDR3 DNA: TGTGCCATCAGCCTCCCGACCGGGAACACGCAGTATTTT. Protein: CAISLPTGNTQYF. The chain couples TRBV3-1 to TRBJ2-3; possible D gene TRBD2, 5 bases. The CDR3 is made up of 13 amino acids. Germline CDR1 reads LGHDT; CDR2 reads YNNKEL (reference sequence).

This clonotype showed up many times. CDR3 coding DNA: TGTGCCTGGAGCCCAGGTATGAACACTGAAGCTTTCTTT. Protein product: CAWSPGMNTEAFF. This chain connects TRBV30 to TRBJ1-1; D unresolved. The CDR3 spans 13 residues. Germline V gene data show CDR1 as GTSNPN and CDR2 as SVGIG (reference sequence). V was shortened by 3 bases and J by 0 bases, with 8 bases between the two germline ends.

This clonotype occurred many times. The gene calls are TRBV11-2 and TRBJ1-4, with D hard to call. Trimming cost V 0 bases and J 8 bases, with 7 bases left between them. The CDR3 consists of 13 residues. The germline CDR1 and CDR2 sequences are SGHAT and FQNNGV. DNA of the CDR3: TGTGCCAGCAGCTTAGAGGGTGGAGAAAAACTGTTTTTT. Protein sequence: CASSLEGGEKLFF.

This clonotype has only a few counts. J is TRBJ2-7 and V is TRBV27; tentatively, D is TRBD2 (5 bases). Germline CDR1 and CDR2: MNHEY and SMNVEV (reference sequence). Deletions cut 4 bases from V and 5 bases from J, with 18 bases between. The CDR3 is 15 amino acids. CDR3 amino acids: CASSSRLRTRDEQYF. CDR3 DNA: TGTGCCAGCAGTTCCCGGCTCCGAACGAGGGACGAGCAGTACTTC.

This clonotype was seen at least ten times. V usage is TRBV20-1 and J usage is TRBJ1-1; D possibly corresponds to TRBD1 (5 bases). The CDR3 is made up of 12 amino acids. Per germline, CDR1 DFQATT and CDR2 SNEGSKA (reference sequence). The V end lost 5 bases, the J end lost 4 bases, and 11 bases lay between the germline ends. The DNA for the CDR3 is TGCAGTGCTTTAAGACAGAGCACTGAAGCTTTCTTT. It encodes CSALRQSTEAFF.

This chain joins TRBV7-9 and TRBJ1-3; D is uncertain. V gave up 4 bases and J gave up 5 bases, with 18 bases separating them. Per the germline V gene, CDR1 is SEHNR and CDR2 is FQNEAQ (reference sequence). The CDR3 has 16 residues. In DNA, the CDR3 is TGTGCCAGCAGCTCCTATGCCCAACCACCGAGAAACACCATATATTTT. Protein product: CASSSYAQPPRNTIYF.

Many counts were recorded for this clonotype. The chain joins TRBV5-8 to TRBJ2-7; 9 nucleotides line up with TRBD1. The CDR3 contains 15 residues. Germline V gene data show CDR1 as SGHTS and CDR2 as YDEGEE. V shed 3 bases and J 4 bases; nucleotides not matched to a gene: 8. Here the CDR3 reads CASSYPGQGVYEQYF. CDR3 in DNA: TGTGCCAGCAGCTATCCGGGACAGGGAGTTTACGAGCAGTACTTC.

The chain recombines TRBV19 with TRBJ1-5, with D tentatively TRBD1 (6 bases). Germline-derived CDR1 and CDR2 are LNHDA and SQIVND (reference sequence). V lost 4 bases and J 4 bases, leaving 17 bases between the germline ends. This CDR3 contains 16 residues. The CDR3 is CASSSRDGGLNQPQHF. The CDR3, as DNA: TGTGCCAGTAGTAGCCGGGACGGGGGGCTTAATCAGCCCCAGCATTTT.

This clonotype has a count of ten or more. The chain links TRBV18 to TRBJ1-6, with D possibly matching TRBD1 (5 bases). The CDR3 extends over 14 amino acids. Germline V gene lookup returns CDR1 KGHSH and CDR2 LQKENI. Trimming took off 5 bases at V and 4 bases at J, with 9 bases between the two ends. CDR3 nucleotides: TGTGCCAGCTCAGACCAGGGATATAATTCACCCCTCCACTTT. This translates into CASSDQGYNSPLHF. Complete variable domain (other parts from reference TRBV18 and TRBJ1-6): NAGVMQNPRHLVRRRGQEARLRCSPMKGHSHVYWYRQLPEEGLKFMVYLQKENIIDESGMPKERFSAEFPKEGPSILRIQQVVRGDSAAYFCASSDQGYNSPLHFGNGTRLTVT.

This clonotype was counted many times. V usage is TRBV3-1 and J usage is TRBJ2-5; D perhaps matches TRBD1 (5 bases). Trimming removed 0 bases at V and 13 bases at J, with 12 bases between. The germline CDR1 and CDR2 sequences are LGHDT and YNNKEL (reference sequence). The CDR3 is 12 amino acids. The DNA of the CDR3 is TGTGCCAGCAGCCAAGAAAGACAGCGACCGTACTTC. Amino acid sequence: CASSQERQRPYF.

To note about this clonotype: One base away lies a much larger clone, so this may be a sequencing read error. V and J are TRBV28 and TRBJ2-7; 10 bases are shared with TRBD2. CDR3 length: 16 amino acids. Per the germline V gene, CDR1 is MDHEN and CDR2 is SYDVKM. V shed 5 bases and J 4 bases; nucleotides not matched to a gene: 11. Here the CDR3 reads CASSPWASGSKYEQYF. As DNA, the CDR3 is TGTGCCAGCAGTCCTTGGGCTAGCGGGAGTAAGTACGAGCAGTACTTC.

In this sample, this clonotype turned up many times. V usage is TRBV2 and J usage is TRBJ1-1, with D possibly matching TRBD1 (5 bases). V was trimmed by 3 bases and J by 5 bases, leaving 10 bases between them. The CDR3 extends over 13 amino acids. Per the germline V gene, CDR1 is SNHLY and CDR2 is FYNNEI. CDR3 protein: CASSEEGTTEAFF. Written as DNA, the CDR3 is TGTGCCAGCAGTGAGGAGGGGACTACTGAAGCTTTCTTT.

This clonotype occurred many times. The V gene is TRBV20-1, the J gene TRBJ2-3, with 9 bases matching TRBD1. The CDR3 length is 14 residues. The J segment lost 3 bases and the V segment lost 0 bases, leaving 1 base of the junction unmatched. Germline V CDR1 and CDR2: DFQATT, SNEGSKA (reference sequence). This CDR3 is CSARDGTGTDTQYF. For the CDR3, the DNA is TGCAGTGCTAGAGATGGGACAGGGACAGATACGCAGTATTTT.

In its sample, this clonotype was seen a few times. This sequence joins TRBV4-2 and TRBJ1-2; D unresolved. Germline-derived CDR1 and CDR2 are LGHNA and YNFKEQ. This CDR3 comprises 15 residues. V gave up 1 base and J gave up 6 bases, with 15 bases separating them. Written as DNA, the CDR3 is TGTGCCAGCAGCCAAGCCCCCGACCCTTCACATGGCTACACCTTC. Its translation is CASSQAPDPSHGYTF.

This clonotype was observed many times. V is TRBV30 and J is TRBJ1-6, with a possible D match to TRBD1 (6 bases). The CDR3 is 12 residues long. Trimming took 4 bases from V and 9 from J, leaving 10 bases between them. Germline-derived CDR1 and CDR2 are GTSNPN and SVGIG (reference sequence). CDR3: CAWTHRASPLHF. The CDR3 nucleotides are TGTGCCTGGACCCACAGGGCTTCACCCCTCCACTTT.

The rearrangement links TRBV12-3 or TRBV12-4 to TRBJ2-2; D ambiguous. This CDR3 has 15 residues. V lost 3 bases and J 4 bases, leaving 12 bases between the germline ends. The CDR3 DNA reads as TGTGCCAGCAGTTTTTTAGCCCCCAGCACCGGGGAGCTGTTTTTT. Residues: CASSFLAPSTGELFF.

This clonotype was detected many times. The chain links TRBV27 to TRBJ2-3, with TRBD2 matching over 7 bases. The CDR3 loop spans 15 amino acids. The germline gives CDR1 MNHEY, CDR2 SMNVEV (reference sequence). V shed 2 bases and J 0 bases; nucleotides not matched to a gene: 2. The CDR3 protein is CASSLAGVSTDTQYF. The CDR3 nucleotides read TGTGCCAGCAGTTTAGCGGGGGTTAGCACAGATACGCAGTATTTT.

This clonotype was detected ten times or more. V gene TRBV10-3 combines with J gene TRBJ1-5; D ambiguous. Per germline, CDR1 ENHRY and CDR2 SYGVKD. The CDR3 extends over 15 amino acids. V lost 8 bases and J lost 4, with 18 bases in between. CDR3 nucleotides: TGTGCCATCTCCCGGGCGACGGGATTAAATCAGCCCCAGCATTTT. Encoded protein: CAISRATGLNQPQHF.

Many counts were recorded for this clonotype. The rearrangement uses TRBV6-2 or TRBV6-3 and TRBJ2-3; tentative D call: TRBD2 (6 bases). The CDR3 runs to 16 residues. Germline assignment: CDR1 MNHEY and CDR2 SVGEGT. V was cut by 2 bases and J by 3 bases, with 15 bases left in between. CDR3 bases: TGTGCCAGCAGTTACCCCCCCCCCGGGAGTACAGATACGCAGTATTTT. It is translated as CASSYPPPGSTDTQYF.

This clonotype was counted at least ten times. The chain links TRBV5-6 to TRBJ2-7; unclear D gene. The CDR3 length is 12 residues. From germline, CDR1 is SGHDT and CDR2 YYEEEE. V was trimmed by 2 bases and J by 0 bases, leaving 3 bases between them. CDR3 in DNA: TGTGCCAGCAGCTTTGCCTCCTACGAGCAGTACTTC. This translates into CASSFASYEQYF. The complete variable domain, with remaining parts taken from reference TRBV5-6 and TRBJ2-7, reads DAGVTQSPTHLIKTRGQQVTLRCSPKSGHDTVSWYQQALGQGPQFIFQYYEEEERQRGNFPDRFSGHQFPNYSSELNVNALLLGDSALYLCASSFASYEQYFGPGTRLTVT.

The gene calls are TRBV27 and TRBJ2-1; 11 nucleotides match TRBD2. Germline assignment: CDR1 MNHEY and CDR2 SMNVEV (reference sequence). CDR3 size: 17 residues. V lost 0 bases, J lost 2 bases, and 3 bases stayed unmatched. This chain's CDR3 is CASSLSVAGGPYNEQFF. CDR3 DNA: TGTGCCAGCAGTTTATCCGTAGCGGGAGGGCCCTACAATGAGCAGTTCTTC.